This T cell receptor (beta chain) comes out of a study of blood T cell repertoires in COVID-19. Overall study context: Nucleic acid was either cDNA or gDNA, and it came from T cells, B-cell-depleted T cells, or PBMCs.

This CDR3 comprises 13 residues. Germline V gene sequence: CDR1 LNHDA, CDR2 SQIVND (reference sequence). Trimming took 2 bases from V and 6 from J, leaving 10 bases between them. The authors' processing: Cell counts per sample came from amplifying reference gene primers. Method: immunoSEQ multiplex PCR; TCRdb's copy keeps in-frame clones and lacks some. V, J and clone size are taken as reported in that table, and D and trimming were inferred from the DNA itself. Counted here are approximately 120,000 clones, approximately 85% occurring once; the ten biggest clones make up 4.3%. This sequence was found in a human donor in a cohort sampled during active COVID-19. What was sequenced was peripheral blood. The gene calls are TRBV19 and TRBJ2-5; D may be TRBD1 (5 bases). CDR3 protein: CASSIQGVKTQYF. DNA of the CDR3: TGTGCCAGTAGTATACAGGGCGTAAAGACCCAGTACTTC. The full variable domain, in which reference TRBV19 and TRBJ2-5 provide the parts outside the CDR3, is DGGITQSPKYLFRKEGQNVTLSCEQNLNHDAMYWYRQDPGQGLRLIYYSQIVNDFQKGDIAEGYSVSREKKESFPLTVTSAQKNPTAFYLCASSIQGVKTQYFGPGTRLLVL.